This TCR beta chain was documented in a study of human T cells and chemical hapten exposure (dated by TCRdb to about 2021). For the study in its entirety: For sensitization, 2% DPC in acetone was applied to a 2 cm by 2 cm area of upper inner arm skin. Patients additionally received weekly therapeutic DPC doses to the scalp throughout the approximately 22-week study period. Peripheral blood TCR repertoire changes were tracked in vivo in alopecia patients during primary and secondary sensitization to the hapten diphenylcyclopropenone (DPC). Some 29 alopecia patients provided blood for TCR sequencing at one to four time points (pre-sensitization, 2, 6 and 24 weeks). Libraries were pooled for sequencing, and per-sample TCR yields varied mainly because of small differences in library volumes within the pool. Alopecia areata with under or over 50% scalp involvement, alopecia totalis and alopecia universalis were represented in the patient cohort, which was mostly female. Blood samples were taken from patients before sensitization (week 0) and at 2, 6 and about 24 weeks after DPC sensitization. Patch testing was done on the upper back using Finn chambers containing 0.01% DPC, and results were scored after 6 days according to International Contact Dermatitis Research Group standards.

The germline V gene specifies SQVTM as CDR1 and ANQGSEA as CDR2. Including cysteine and phenylalanine, the CDR3 has 14 amino acids. The sequence is cut down to CDR3 DNA, 42 bases in frame from base 1. V is pared back by 1 base and J by 2 bases, with 6 bases lying between the germline termini. Library generation was performed with RACE. Instrument on record: NextSeq 500. During library preparation, unique molecular identifiers were attached to individual cDNA molecules so that TCRs could be counted quantitatively and reproducibly. Each blood RNA sample was used to sequence both TCR alpha and TCR beta chains. Under the source paper's analysis protocol: Samples had a median of approximately 96,000 TCRs, with a range from about 23,224 to 750,000. The Decombinator software suite was used to annotate V, J and CDR3 in the TCR reads. For the PS versus PT1 abundance plots, all samples were subsampled to the same number of TCRs (28,000). Expanded TCRs were defined as absent before sensitization and observed at least eight times at the 2-week time point. The public reads were quality trimmed at Q25 with fastp and then assembled into clones with MiXCR by TCRdb, keeping productive beta chains. Rows with a matching CDR3 protein are joined into one entry that keeps the most common DNA and genes. TCRdb, rather than the study authors, made the V and J calls. Counted in this sample were about 200,000 distinct CDR3 sequences; under 30% of them appeared once. The ten largest make up approximately 2.5% of the sample.

This clonotype was found many times. Its antigen target is currently unknown. Base qualities were left out, and no much larger clone turns up one base away. General findings and caveats noted by the study authors: The number of PT1 expanded TCRs positively correlated with patch test score, significant at thresholds 8, 16 and 32 but not 4. Compared with pre-sensitization or healthy control sets, expanded TCRs formed significantly more large CDR3 similarity clusters, which is consistent with antigen-driven responses. All patients had alopecia, a presumed autoimmune disease, so their immune response might differ from that of healthy individuals. DPC sensitization did not change the number of TCRs with a frequency above 1 in 1000, and there was no evidence of changes in global repertoire structure. Repeated subsampling changed both the strength of the expansion versus patch-test correlation and the threshold at which the correlation became significant.

The time point tag for this specimen amounts to: patch test 3, about 24 weeks after DPC sensitization. The label giving this sample's treatment or condition can be read as: therapeutic diphenylcyclopropenone sensitization with weekly scalp DPC. At each patch-test visit, blood was drawn before the patch test was applied. Eligible patients were aged 18 to 70, diagnosed with alopecia, deemed suitable for DPC therapy, and excluded if pregnant. Unfractionated whole blood was collected in Tempus Blood RNA tubes, and total RNA was extracted from that blood. This chain joins TRBV29-1 to TRBJ2-6; no D gene call is confident. Here the sequenced sample was whole blood, taken in connection with sensitization to the hapten diphenylcyclopropenone (DPC). This clonotype was sampled from a woman in her forties with alopecia areata. Some clones in this sample may be carry-over from other donors' samples. In nucleotides, the sequence is TGCAGCGTTGAAGCTCTACCTGGGGCCAACGTCCTGACTTTC. Translated, this is CSVEALPGANVLTF.